This T cell receptor beta chain came from a study of blood T cell repertoires in COVID-19. The data were produced by immunoSEQ multiplex PCR, yet TCRdb's version contains in-frame clones alone and is incomplete. The data contain some 70,000 clones, around 87% of them singletons. V lost 4 bases to trimming and J lost 4 bases; unmatched junction nucleotides: 6. The CDR3 covers 15 residues. The germline CDR1 and CDR2 sequences are SGHTS and YDEGEE. Sequencing was performed on peripheral blood. This clonotype was sampled from a man aged 45 to 65 with active COVID-19. This chain joins TRBV5-8 and TRBJ1-1, with 11 bases aligning to TRBD1. CDR3 sequence: CASSVGGQGGTEAFF. DNA of the CDR3: TGTGCCAGCAGCGTCGGGGGACAGGGGGGCACTGAAGCTTTCTTT.